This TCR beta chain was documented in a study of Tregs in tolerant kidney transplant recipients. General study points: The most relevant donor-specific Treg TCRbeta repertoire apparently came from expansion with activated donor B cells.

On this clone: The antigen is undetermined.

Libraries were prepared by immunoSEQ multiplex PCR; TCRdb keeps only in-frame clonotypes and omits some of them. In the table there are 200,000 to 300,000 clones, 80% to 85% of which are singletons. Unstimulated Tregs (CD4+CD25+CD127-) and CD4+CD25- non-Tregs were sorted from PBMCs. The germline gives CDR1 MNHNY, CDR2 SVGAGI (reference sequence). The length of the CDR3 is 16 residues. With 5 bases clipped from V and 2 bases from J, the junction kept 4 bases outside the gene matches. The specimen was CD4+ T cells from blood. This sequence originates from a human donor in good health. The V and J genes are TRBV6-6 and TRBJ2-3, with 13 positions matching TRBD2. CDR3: CASSKGLAGLTDTQYF. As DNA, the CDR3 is TGTGCCAGCAGTAAGGGACTAGCGGGACTCACAGATACGCAGTATTTT.